The source of this TCR beta chain is a study of T cell clones after liver transplantation. The CDR3 is made up of 14 amino acids. Per germline, CDR1 MNHEY and CDR2 SMNVEV (reference sequence). The germline V and J ends were trimmed by 7 bases and 5 bases, with 17 bases remaining between them. The assay was immunoSEQ multiplex PCR, and TCRdb's table has in-frame clones only and misses some. Counted here are 70,000 to 80,000 clones, roughly 90% occurring once; the ten biggest clones make up about 2.5%. Study-level results: Compared with third party-reactive sequences, donor-reactive ones declined more, independent of withdrawal success.

Comments on this clone: Its matching antigen is unknown.

This clonotype was sampled from a human donor who received a liver transplant. This chain links TRBV27 with TRBJ2-5, with D possibly matching TRBD1 (7 bases). Here the sequenced sample was CD4+ T cells from blood, taken before liver transplant. The CDR3 loop is CASKTTGRFETQYF. CDR3 in DNA: TGTGCCAGCAAAACGACAGGGAGGTTTGAGACCCAGTACTTC.